This T cell receptor beta chain was documented in a study of blood T cell repertoires in COVID-19. Whole-study context: The study drew acute and convalescent COVID-19 samples from the United States, Italy and Spain. Sources were T cells, B-cell-depleted T cells, or PBMCs; the material itself was cDNA or gDNA.

Repertoires were generated with immunoSEQ multiplex PCR, while TCRdb's copy carries only in-frame clones and drops some. The table records roughly 160,000 clones, approximately 88% of them present only once. Germline values: CDR1 SNHLY, CDR2 FYNNEI. Trimming took 1 base from V and 7 from J; bases not matched to a gene: 4. The CDR3 has 14 amino acids. The chain has TRBV2 and TRBJ1-2, with 9 bases matching TRBD1. The source material was peripheral blood. The source of this sequence is a woman between 55 and 75 years old with acute or convalescent COVID-19. CDR3 in amino acids: CASSEVQQGAGYTF. CDR3 sequence (DNA): TGTGCCAGCAGTGAAGTTCAACAGGGGGCTGGCTACACCTTC.